This TCR beta chain was observed in a study of cytomegalovirus exposure and HLA in healthy donors. Assay used: immunoSEQ multiplex PCR; TCRdb lists only in-frame clones, some missing. The sample includes 250,000 to 300,000 clones, 65% to 90% seen only once; the top ten take around 1%. V was cut by 4 bases and J by 2 bases, with 22 bases left in between. Germline V lookup: CDR1 SGDLS, CDR2 YYNGEE. This CDR3 has 18 amino acids. On this clone: What it binds is not known.

Study-wide findings and caveats: Subsequent analysis found a tendency for first-cohort TCR clusters to co-occur within the 120 validation repertoires. The authors enumerated over 150 TCR beta chains as linked to cytomegalovirus. A few CMV-associated chains were confirmed in vitro to be specific for CMV antigens.

The gene calls are TRBV9 and TRBJ2-1; D gene uncertain. The sequenced sample consisted of PBMCs. The source of this sequence is a young woman in good health and CMV-seronegative. CDR3 nucleotide sequence: TGTGCCAGCAGCCCGCACGAGAAACTAAGAATCCCCTACAATGAGCAGTTCTTC. Translation: CASSPHEKLRIPYNEQFF.